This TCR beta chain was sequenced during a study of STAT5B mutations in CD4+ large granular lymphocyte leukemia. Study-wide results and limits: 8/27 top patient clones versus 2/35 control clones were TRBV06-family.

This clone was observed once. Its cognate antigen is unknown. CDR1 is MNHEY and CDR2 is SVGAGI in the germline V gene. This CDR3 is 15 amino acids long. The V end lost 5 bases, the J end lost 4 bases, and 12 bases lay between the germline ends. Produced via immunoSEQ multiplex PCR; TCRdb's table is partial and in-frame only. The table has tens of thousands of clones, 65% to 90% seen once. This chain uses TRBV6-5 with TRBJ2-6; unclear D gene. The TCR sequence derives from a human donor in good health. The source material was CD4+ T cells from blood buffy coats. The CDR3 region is CASSRQGPGANVLTF. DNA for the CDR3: TGTGCCAGCAGTCGACAAGGGCCCGGGGCCAACGTCCTGACTTTC.